This TCR beta chain emerged from a study of early stage breast cancer tumors. The overall study: About 8 ER+/PR+/HER2- tumors were invasive ductal; four were invasive lobular.

Assay: immunoSEQ multiplex PCR; the TCRdb copy retains only in-frame clones and omits some. The sample lists fewer than 75,000 clones, over 60% seen once, with 3% to 3.5% in the top ten. Study-wide results and caveats: Comparing each tissue with blood distinguished tumor from normal in most of the 16 patients.

The CDR3 sequence is 13 residues long. Germline loops: CDR1 GTSNPN, CDR2 SVGIG (reference sequence). Between the trimmed V and J ends, which lost 3 bases and 8 bases, there was a span of 13 bases. About this clone: Its matching antigen is unknown.

The source material was blood. The J gene is TRBJ1-4, the V gene TRBV30; a possible D gene is TRBD1 (5 bases). The sequence was collected from a young adult with breast cancer. The CDR3 DNA reads as TGTGCCTGGAGGGTTGAGGGGACGGAAAAACTGTTTTTT. It is translated as CAWRVEGTEKLFF.